This TCR beta chain was documented in a study of T cells in Graves' hyperthyroidism and ophthalmopathy. Germline V lookup: CDR1 MDHEN, CDR2 SYDVKM. Losses at the gene ends were 4 bases for V and 6 bases for J; bases not matched to a gene: 4. CDR3 length equals 15 residues. Study-wide points: Most expanded thyroid clonotypes above 0.001 also appeared in blood.

Note on this clonotype: As yet, its antigen is unknown.

Amplified regions were TCR beta CDR3 sequences from RNA transcripts. The primer set for the first-round RT-PCR of the TCR CDR3 was HTBI. A single record per CDR3 protein comes from TCRdb applying MiXCR to the multiplex PCR reads. The sample has approximately 210,000 distinct CDR3 sequences; under 20% are singletons. This clonotype was obtained from a man aged 50 to 60 with Graves' hyperthyroidism. The sequencing sample was made of blood. The J gene is TRBJ2-1, the V gene TRBV28, with 12 bases matching TRBD2. CDR3 residues: CASSSPGLAGNEQFF. The CDR3 nucleotides read TGTGCCAGCAGTTCCCCGGGACTAGCGGGCAATGAGCAGTTCTTC.